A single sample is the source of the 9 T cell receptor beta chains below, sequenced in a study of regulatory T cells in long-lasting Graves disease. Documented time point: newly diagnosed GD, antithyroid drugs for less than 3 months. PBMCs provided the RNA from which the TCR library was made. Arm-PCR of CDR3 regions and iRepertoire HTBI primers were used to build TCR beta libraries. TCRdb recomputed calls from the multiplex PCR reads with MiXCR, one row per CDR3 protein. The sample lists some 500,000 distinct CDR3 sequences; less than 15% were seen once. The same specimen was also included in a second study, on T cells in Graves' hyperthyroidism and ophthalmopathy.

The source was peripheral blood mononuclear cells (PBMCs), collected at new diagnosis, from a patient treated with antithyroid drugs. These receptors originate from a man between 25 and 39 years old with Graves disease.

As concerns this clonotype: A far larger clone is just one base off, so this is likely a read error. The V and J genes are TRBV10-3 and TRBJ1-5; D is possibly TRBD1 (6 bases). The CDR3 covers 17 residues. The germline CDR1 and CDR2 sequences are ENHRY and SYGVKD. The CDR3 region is CASSFGRGQTHDQPQHF. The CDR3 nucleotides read TGTGCCAGCAGTTTCGGCCGAGGACAGACTCACGATCAGCCCCAGCATTTT.

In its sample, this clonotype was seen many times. CDR3 sequence (DNA): TGCAGCGTTGAACCAGGATACATGAACACTGAAGCTTTCTTT. The encoded protein is CSVEPGYMNTEAFF. This chain links TRBV29-1 with TRBJ1-1; D is undetermined. CDR1 is SQVTM and CDR2 is ANQGSEA in the germline V gene. This CDR3 comprises 14 residues. Trimming stripped 2 bases from V and 0 bases from J, with 10 bases between.

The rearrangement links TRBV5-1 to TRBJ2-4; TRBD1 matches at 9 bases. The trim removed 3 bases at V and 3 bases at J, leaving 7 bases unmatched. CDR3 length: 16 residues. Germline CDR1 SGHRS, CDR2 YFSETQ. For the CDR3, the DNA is TGCGCCAGCAGCTCCTATCGACAGGGGGGCAAAAACATTCAGTACTTC. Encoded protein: CASSSYRQGGKNIQYF.

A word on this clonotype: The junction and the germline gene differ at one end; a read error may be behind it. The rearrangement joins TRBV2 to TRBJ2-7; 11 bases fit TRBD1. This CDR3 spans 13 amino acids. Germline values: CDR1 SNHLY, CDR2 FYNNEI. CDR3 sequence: CASSRPPGQGVSF. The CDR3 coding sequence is TGTGCCAGCAGCCGACCTCCGGGACAGGGGGTATCCTTC.

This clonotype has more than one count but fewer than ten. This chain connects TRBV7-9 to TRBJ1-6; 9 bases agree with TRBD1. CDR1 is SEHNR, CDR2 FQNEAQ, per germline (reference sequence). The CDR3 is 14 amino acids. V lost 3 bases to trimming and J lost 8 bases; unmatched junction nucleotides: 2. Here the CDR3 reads CASSFGTGYSPLHF. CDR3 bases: TGTGCCAGCAGCTTCGGGACAGGGTATTCACCCCTCCACTTT.

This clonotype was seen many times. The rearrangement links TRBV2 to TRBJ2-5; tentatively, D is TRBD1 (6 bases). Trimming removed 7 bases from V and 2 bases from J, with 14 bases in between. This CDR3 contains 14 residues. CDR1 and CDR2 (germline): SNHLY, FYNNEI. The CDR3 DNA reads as TGTGCCAGCACCCCCGGGACAATACAAGAGACCCAGTACTTC. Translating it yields CASTPGTIQETQYF.

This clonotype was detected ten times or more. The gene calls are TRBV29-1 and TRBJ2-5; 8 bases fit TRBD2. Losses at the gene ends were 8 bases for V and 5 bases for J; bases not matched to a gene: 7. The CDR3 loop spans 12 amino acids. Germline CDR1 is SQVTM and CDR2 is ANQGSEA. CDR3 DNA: TGCAGCACCGCGGGAGGTCGGGAGACCCAGTACTTC. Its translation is CSTAGGRETQYF.

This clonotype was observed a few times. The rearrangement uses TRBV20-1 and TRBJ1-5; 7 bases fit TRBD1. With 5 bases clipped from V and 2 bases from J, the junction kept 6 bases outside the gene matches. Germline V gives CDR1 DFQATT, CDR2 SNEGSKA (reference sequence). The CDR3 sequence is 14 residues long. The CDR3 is CSAQTGVGNQPQHF. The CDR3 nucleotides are TGCAGTGCTCAAACAGGGGTCGGCAATCAGCCCCAGCATTTT.

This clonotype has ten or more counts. The CDR3 DNA is TGTGCCAGCAGTGAGGCAGGTCTGGGGCCCCAGCATTTT. Its protein product is CASSEAGLGPQHF. This chain connects TRBV2 to TRBJ1-5; D gene ambiguous. The CDR3 is 13 residues long. Germline V lookup: CDR1 SNHLY, CDR2 FYNNEI. Trimming removed 3 bases at V and 9 bases at J, with 12 bases between.